This note documents a single TCR beta chain sequence. Time point indicated: pretreatment peripheral blood. The assay was immunoSEQ multiplex PCR, and TCRdb's table has in-frame clones only and misses some. The profile shows 130,000 or so clones, 65% to 85% of them singletons. These data come from a study of PD-L1 blockade in urothelial cancer. For the study at large: Men with urothelial cancer arising in the bladder made up about 85% of the roughly 29 patients.

The sequence derives from a man aged 45 to 65 with urothelial cancer. The sequenced sample was PBMCs, obtained around atezolizumab (anti-PD-L1) treatment.

Here the CDR3 reads CASSQARSAGERANYGYTF. The CDR3 DNA sequence: TGCGCCAGCAGCCAAGCCCGATCCGCCGGGGAGAGGGCTAACTATGGCTACACCTTC. The chain combines TRBV4-1 with TRBJ1-2; D uncertain. Germline V gives CDR1 MGHRA, CDR2 YSYEKL. The V end lost 1 base, the J end lost 0 bases, and 21 bases lay between the germline ends. This CDR3 has 19 residues.